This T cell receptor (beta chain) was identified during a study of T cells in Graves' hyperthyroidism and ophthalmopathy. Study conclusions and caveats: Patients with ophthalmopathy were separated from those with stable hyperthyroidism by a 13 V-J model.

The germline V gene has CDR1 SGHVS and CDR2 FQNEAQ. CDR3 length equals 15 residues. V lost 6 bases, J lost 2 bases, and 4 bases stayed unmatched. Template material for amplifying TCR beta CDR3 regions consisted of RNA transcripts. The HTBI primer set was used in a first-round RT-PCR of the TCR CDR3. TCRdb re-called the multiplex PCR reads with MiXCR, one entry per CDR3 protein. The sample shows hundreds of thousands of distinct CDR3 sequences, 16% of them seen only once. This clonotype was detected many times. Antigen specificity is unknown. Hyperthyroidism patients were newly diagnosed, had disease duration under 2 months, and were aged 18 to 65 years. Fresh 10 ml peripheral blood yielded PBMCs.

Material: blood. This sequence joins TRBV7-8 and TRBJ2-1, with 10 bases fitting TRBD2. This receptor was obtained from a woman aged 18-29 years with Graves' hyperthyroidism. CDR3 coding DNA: TGTGCCAGCAGATCTAGCGGGGGTCCCTACAATGAGCAGTTCTTC. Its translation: CASRSSGGPYNEQFF.